The present T cell receptor beta chain was sequenced within a study of cytomegalovirus exposure and HLA in healthy donors. Study-level results: It is likely that the observed cluster of highly shared sequence variants was a sequencing artifact. Later analysis associated a missense DCLRE1C variant with TCR beta V- and J-gene trimming. Earlier results showed most TCR beta V segments being productive about 87% or about 30% of the time.

Turning to this clone: Its specificity is not known. The DNA is omitted, as the CDR3 cannot be located on it reliably, and the CDR3 follows TCRdb's listing.

The CDR3 contains 14 residues when both ends are counted. Germline V gene lookup returns CDR1 MNHEY and CDR2 SMNVEV (reference sequence). Vbeta (60) and Jbeta (13) primers were used in the PCR. TCRdb's table, derived via immunoSEQ multiplex PCR, lists solely in-frame clones and lacks some. This table has 150,000 to 200,000 clones, 65% to 75% appearing once. The rearrangement links TRBV27 to TRBJ2-7; the D call TRBD2 from the table was never checked on the DNA. This clonotype was obtained from a girl aged 5-17 years in good health and CMV-seronegative. The sequenced sample consisted of PBMCs. The CDR3 loop is CASSSSIESYEQYF.